The 4 T cell receptor beta chains given below trace back to one sample, sequenced in a study of identical twins. TCRdb called the 5' RACE reads again in MiXCR, with one record for every CDR3 protein. The sample records approximately 300,000 distinct CDR3 sequences, 7.5% to 9.5% being singletons. Another study also made use of these data, one on yellow fever vaccine responses in identical twins.

Sequencing was performed on CD8+ T cells sorted from blood. These TCRs come from a woman younger than 30 in good health.

There are many counts of this clonotype. This chain connects TRBV29-1 to TRBJ2-5, with 10 bases fitting TRBD1. In germline, CDR1 is SQVTM, CDR2 ANQGSEA. The CDR3 is made up of 13 amino acids. V lost 6 bases to trimming and J lost 4 bases; unmatched junction nucleotides: 5. The CDR3 region is CSVTRDRGETQYF. The CDR3 coding sequence is TGCAGCGTCACACGGGACAGGGGAGAGACCCAGTACTTC.

This clonotype appeared a few times. The V call is TRBV7-9, the J call TRBJ2-5, with a tentative D call TRBD1 (5 bases). The CDR3 is 11 residues long. Deletions cut 8 bases from V and 4 bases from J, with 8 bases between. Germline V CDR1 and CDR2: SEHNR, FQNEAQ (reference sequence). This CDR3 reads CASWGRETQYF. The DNA for the CDR3 is TGTGCCAGCTGGGGCCGAGAGACCCAGTACTTC.

This clonotype was detected only a few times. V and J are TRBV20-1 and TRBJ2-7; 8 nucleotides line up with TRBD2. The CDR3 consists of 14 residues. With 5 bases clipped from V and 3 bases from J, the junction kept 9 bases outside the gene matches. Germline CDR1 reads DFQATT; CDR2 reads SNEGSKA (reference sequence). CDR3 residues: CSAPNLAGGYEQYF. CDR3 coding DNA: TGCAGTGCTCCCAATCTAGCGGGTGGCTACGAGCAGTACTTC.

V and J are TRBV3-1 and TRBJ2-5, with D tentatively TRBD1 (6 bases). CDR3 size: 16 residues. Germline lookup yields CDR1 LGHDT and CDR2 YNNKEL (reference sequence). V lost 5 bases and J lost 2, with 18 bases in between. The CDR3 loop reads CASSSLRTVNQETQYF. As DNA, the CDR3 is TGTGCCAGCAGCTCCTTGCGGACAGTTAATCAAGAGACCCAGTACTTC.